Shown below are 26 T cell receptor beta chains from a single sample sequenced in a study of blood T cell repertoires in COVID-19. Produced via immunoSEQ multiplex PCR; TCRdb's table is partial and in-frame only. The sample has around 200,000 clones, roughly 77% seen once. The sequencing sample was made of peripheral blood. The receptor set was obtained from a woman in her forties with COVID-19, enrolled during active disease.

CDR3 region: CASTQGGGANGYTF. CDR3 in DNA: TGTGCCAGCACCCAAGGAGGGGGCGCAAATGGCTACACCTTC. V is TRBV6-5 and J is TRBJ1-2; 7 bases are a match to TRBD1. CDR3 length equals 14 residues. The germline V gene encodes CDR1 MNHEY and CDR2 SVGAGI. With V trimmed by 7 bases and J by 6 bases, 11 bases remained unmatched.

CDR3 in DNA: TGTGCCAGCAGCCCAACAGGTCTTGGCTACACCTTC. It is translated as CASSPTGLGYTF. The rearrangement uses TRBV3-1 (or the pseudogene TRBV3-2) and TRBJ1-2; possibly TRBD1 for D (5 bases). V lost 4 bases to trimming and J lost 7 bases, with 10 bases between them. Germline loops: CDR1 LGHDT, CDR2 YNNKEL (reference sequence). The CDR3 totals 12 residues.

This chain uses TRBV7-2 with TRBJ1-1, with 7 bases matching TRBD1. From germline, CDR1 is SGHTA and CDR2 FQGNSA. Germline trimming cut 4 bases from V and 5 bases from J; bases unmatched to any gene: 4. This CDR3 comprises 13 residues. For the CDR3, the DNA is TGTGCCAGCAGCTCGGGACAGCGAACTGAAGCTTTCTTT. Translation gives CASSSGQRTEAFF.

This clone was seen many times. The V and J genes are TRBV6-6 and TRBJ1-2; 9 bases match TRBD1. This CDR3 comprises 14 residues. CDR1 is MNHNY, CDR2 SVGAGI, per germline (reference sequence). The V segment lost 5 bases and the J segment 7 bases; nucleotides outside the gene matches: 8. The CDR3 DNA reads TGTGCCAGCAGTCCCGGGACAGGGTTGGGTGGCTACACCTTC. It specifies CASSPGTGLGGYTF.

The chain joins TRBV3-1 (or the pseudogene TRBV3-2) to TRBJ2-2, with D possibly being TRBD1 (5 bases). The germline V gene has CDR1 LGHDT and CDR2 YNNKEL (reference sequence). CDR3 size: 14 residues. Trimming took 2 bases from V and 10 from J, leaving 14 bases between them. This CDR3 reads CASSQYRTSLELFF. The DNA for the CDR3 is TGTGCCAGCAGCCAATACAGGACCTCGTTGGAGCTGTTTTTT.

This chain connects TRBV5-1 to TRBJ2-3, with 8 bases matching TRBD2. Germline CDR1 reads SGHRS; CDR2 reads YFSETQ. The CDR3 has 18 amino acids. Trimming at V came to 3 bases and at J to 0 bases, leaving 12 bases not matched to a gene. CDR3 in DNA: TGCGCCAGCAGCTCCCAACGGGGGGGCGGCTCTAGCACAGATACGCAGTATTTT. It encodes CASSSQRGGGSSTDTQYF.

The chain couples TRBV11-2 to TRBJ2-3; 8 bases map to TRBD2. Germline-derived CDR1 and CDR2 are SGHAT and FQNNGV. The CDR3 contains 14 residues. Trimming removed 5 bases from V and 4 bases from J; junction bases left unmatched: 5. CDR3 sequence reads: CASSPSGGSDTQYF. Here the CDR3 DNA reads TGTGCCAGCAGCCCGAGCGGGGGATCAGATACGCAGTATTTT. The full variable domain, its missing parts supplied by reference TRBV11-2 and TRBJ2-3, is EAGVAQSPRYKIIEKRQSVAFWCNPISGHATLYWYQQILGQGPKLLIQFQNNGVVDDSQLPKDRFSAERLKGVDSTLKIQPAKLEDSAVYLCASSPSGGSDTQYFGPGTRLTVL.

The chain links TRBV5-4 to TRBJ2-1; TRBD2 matches 9 bases. This CDR3 contains 17 residues. Germline trimming cut 3 bases from V and 10 bases from J; bases unmatched to any gene: 17. Germline CDR1 reads SGHNT; CDR2 reads YYREEE (reference sequence). The CDR3 here is CASSSGRERGARDEQFF. CDR3 DNA sequence: TGTGCCAGCAGCTCCGGGAGGGAGCGGGGGGCCCGGGACGAGCAGTTCTTC.

The rearrangement links TRBV28 to TRBJ2-7; D is undetermined. V was clipped by 1 base and J by 2 bases, with 9 bases between them. Germline V gives CDR1 MDHEN, CDR2 SYDVKM. The CDR3 totals 14 residues. The CDR3: CASSLSGMTYEQYF. In nucleotides, the CDR3 is TGTGCCAGCAGTTTATCAGGTATGACCTACGAGCAGTACTTC.

The chain recombines TRBV7-2 with TRBJ1-6; D is perhaps TRBD1 (5 bases). The CDR3 spans 15 residues. Germline V gives CDR1 SGHTA, CDR2 FQGNSA. Trimming removed 1 base from V and 9 bases from J, with 13 bases in between. The CDR3 nucleotides are TGTGCCAGCAGCTTAGTCGGGGGTTCGAGTTCACCCCTCCACTTT. This encodes CASSLVGGSSSPLHF.

The chain couples TRBV5-1 to TRBJ2-7; D ambiguous. V was cut by 0 bases and J by 4 bases, with 11 bases left in between. Germline lookup yields CDR1 SGHRS and CDR2 YFSETQ. This CDR3 contains 14 residues. The CDR3 reads CASSLDRDRYEQYF. The CDR3 DNA is TGCGCCAGCAGCTTGGACAGAGATCGATACGAGCAGTACTTC.

CDR3: CASSERDRGGQPQHF. In DNA, the CDR3 is TGTGCCAGCAGTGAACGTGACAGGGGAGGGCAGCCCCAGCATTTT. The J gene is TRBJ1-5, the V gene TRBV6-1; 8 bases line up with TRBD1. The V and J ends lost 2 bases and 7 bases, in that order; junction bases with no gene match: 7. The germline V gene encodes CDR1 MNHNS and CDR2 SASEGT. The CDR3 consists of 15 residues.

The chain joins TRBV7-9 to TRBJ2-1, with a weak D call TRBD2 (5 bases). The CDR3 extends over 14 amino acids. Trimming took 6 bases from V and 2 from J, leaving 11 bases between them. Germline V gene sequence: CDR1 SEHNR, CDR2 FQNEAQ (reference sequence). The CDR3 reads CASSSPGAYNEQFF. The CDR3 DNA is TGTGCCAGCAGTTCCCCCGGGGCCTACAATGAGCAGTTCTTC.

The chain has TRBV4-3 and TRBJ1-2; TRBD1 might be the D (5 bases). CDR1 and CDR2 (germline): LGHNA, YSLEER. The CDR3 runs to 14 residues. Trimming left V 0 bases short and J 4 bases short, with 9 bases between. CDR3 in DNA: TGCGCCAGCAGCCAAGAGGCAGGGCTCTATGGCTACACCTTC. Translation gives CASSQEAGLYGYTF.

There are a few counts of this clone. J is TRBJ1-6 and V is TRBV5-4; 7 bases align to TRBD1. V lost 4 bases, J lost 7 bases, and 2 bases stayed unmatched. CDR1 and CDR2 (germline): SGHNT, YYREEE (reference sequence). The CDR3 contains 13 residues. The CDR3: CASSIQGNSPLHF. The CDR3 nucleotides are TGTGCCAGCAGCATACAGGGGAATTCACCCCTCCACTTT. The whole variable domain, remainder taken from reference TRBV5-4 and TRBJ1-6, is ETGVTQSPTHLIKTRGQQVTLRCSSQSGHNTVSWYQQALGQGPQFIFQYYREEENGRGNFPPRFSGLQFPNYSSELNVNALELDDSALYLCASSIQGNSPLHFGNGTRLTVT.

This clone is a singleton in its sample. This chain connects TRBV19 to TRBJ1-2, with 8 bases aligning to TRBD1. The CDR3 extends over 13 amino acids. The V gene's germline CDR1 is LNHDA and CDR2 SQIVND (reference sequence). Germline trimming cut 3 bases from V and 8 bases from J; bases unmatched to any gene: 5. CDR3 sequence reads: CASSMRSGGGYTF. The CDR3 nucleotides are TGTGCCAGTAGTATGAGGTCAGGGGGCGGCTACACCTTC.

This clone appeared a single time. The genes are TRBV2 and TRBJ2-3, with TRBD2 identical over 10 bases. The length of the CDR3 is 15 residues. The germline V gene encodes CDR1 SNHLY and CDR2 FYNNEI. The J segment lost 5 bases and the V segment lost 6 bases, leaving 8 bases of the junction unmatched. CDR3 protein: CASRGLATNQDTQYF. DNA for the CDR3: TGTGCCAGCAGGGGACTAGCGACTAATCAAGATACGCAGTATTTT.

The chain has TRBV5-5 and TRBJ2-5; TRBD2 might be the D (5 bases). The CDR3 length is 15 residues. Trimming cost V 4 bases and J 5 bases, with 18 bases left between them. Germline V gene lookup returns CDR1 SGHKS and CDR2 YYEKEE (reference sequence). CDR3 sequence: CASSRALAPGETQYF. CDR3 DNA sequence: TGTGCCAGCAGCCGGGCCTTAGCCCCGGGGGAGACCCAGTACTTC.

The gene calls are TRBV7-6 and TRBJ2-7, with 7 nucleotides matching TRBD2. The germline V gene encodes CDR1 SGHVS and CDR2 FNYEAQ. V shed 3 bases and J 2 bases; nucleotides not matched to a gene: 4. The CDR3 totals 14 residues. The CDR3 loop reads CASSLGGRTYEQYF. The CDR3 DNA reads TGTGCCAGCAGCTTGGGAGGGAGAACCTACGAGCAGTACTTC.

CDR3 residues: CASSLVPGSDYGYTF. CDR3 DNA: TGTGCCAGCAGCTTAGTTCCGGGGTCGGACTATGGCTACACCTTC. The chain couples TRBV7-9 to TRBJ1-2; no definite D call. V was pared by 1 base and J by 3 bases, with 12 bases between. Per the germline V gene, CDR1 is SEHNR and CDR2 is FQNEAQ (reference sequence). This CDR3 has 15 residues.

This chain joins TRBV5-1 and TRBJ2-5, with 7 bases aligning to TRBD2. CDR1 is SGHRS and CDR2 is YFSETQ in the germline V gene. Trimming removed 1 base from V and 3 bases from J; junction bases left unmatched: 9. This CDR3 is 16 amino acids long. CDR3: CASSLSHGTTKETQYF. In DNA, the CDR3 is TGCGCCAGCAGCTTGTCGCACGGGACTACAAAAGAGACCCAGTACTTC. The full variable domain, in which reference TRBV5-1 and TRBJ2-5 provide the parts outside the CDR3, is KAGVTQTPRYLIKTRGQQVTLSCSPISGHRSVSWYQQTPGQGLQFLFEYFSETQRNKGNFPGRFSGRQFSNSRSEMNVSTLELGDSALYLCASSLSHGTTKETQYFGPGTRLLVL.

V gene TRBV10-3 combines with J gene TRBJ1-3; D possibly corresponds to TRBD1 (6 bases). The CDR3 is made up of 14 amino acids. Trimming removed 6 bases from V and 4 bases from J, with 13 bases in between. Per germline, CDR1 ENHRY and CDR2 SYGVKD. The CDR3 sequence is CAISPQGDGNTIYF. In DNA, the CDR3 is TGTGCCATCAGCCCACAGGGTGACGGAAACACCATATATTTT.

J is TRBJ2-7 and V is TRBV25-1, with TRBD1 matching 10 bases. CDR3 length: 13 residues. V lost 8 bases and J lost 5; bases outside the gene matches: 6. The germline V gene encodes CDR1 MGHDK and CDR2 SYGVNS. The CDR3 protein is CASGGTGANEQYF. CDR3 in DNA: TGTGCCAGCGGCGGGACAGGGGCAAACGAGCAGTACTTC.

The chain couples TRBV6-5 to TRBJ2-5, with D maybe TRBD2 (5 bases). The CDR3 totals 14 residues. Deletions cut 6 bases from V and 4 bases from J, with 15 bases between. Germline-derived CDR1 and CDR2 are MNHEY and SVGAGI. In nucleotides, the CDR3 is TGTGCCAGCAGCTATACTAGAGGCCGAGAGACCCAGTACTTC. Encoded protein: CASSYTRGRETQYF.

This clone was counted between two and nine times. The rearrangement joins TRBV6-1 to TRBJ2-3; 8 bases are a match to TRBD1. This CDR3 is 19 amino acids long. The V gene end was trimmed by 2 bases and the J gene end by 1 base; junction bases not matched to a gene: 14. Per the germline V gene, CDR1 is MNHNS and CDR2 is SASEGT. In DNA form, the CDR3 reads TGTGCCAGCAGTGAACGGGCAGGGGGCGTTGTAGGAGGCACAGATACGCAGTATTTT. It specifies CASSERAGGVVGGTDTQYF.

This clone was observed a single time. V and J are TRBV4-1 and TRBJ2-1, with 10 bases fitting TRBD1. J gave up 5 bases and V 3 bases, and 7 bases lay outside the gene matches. This CDR3 spans 16 amino acids. CDR1 and CDR2 (germline): MGHRA, YSYEKL. The DNA of the CDR3 is TGCGCCAGCAGCCAGCGCACCGGGACAGGGGACAATGAGCAGTTCTTC. Translating gives CASSQRTGTGDNEQFF.